Listed below are T cell receptor beta chains from one sample, sequenced in a study of cytomegalovirus exposure and HLA in healthy donors. The table came from immunoSEQ multiplex PCR; TCRdb's copy has only in-frame clones and leaves some out. Of 90,000 to 150,000 clones in the sample, 70% to 85% are singletons; the top ten hold 4.9%. The sequencing sample was made of PBMCs. The receptor set was obtained from a man aged 50 to 60 in good health and CMV-seropositive. Both conserved end residues are part of each CDR3. The D gene is left open where the match is weak. Clone size appears in some rows only: once, few, many, or a class for an expanded clone.

size	J	D	V	CDR3	DNA
few	TRBJ2-5	TRBD2	TRBV9	CASSVKIAGQETQYF	TGTGCCAGCAGCGTAAAAATAGCGGGGCAAGAGACCCAGTACTTC
-	TRBJ1-2	TRBD1	TRBV4-1	CASSQAGQGPVRGYTF	TGCGCCAGCAGCCAAGCGGGACAGGGGCCAGTGAGGGGCTACACCTTC
-	TRBJ2-1	-	TRBV2	CASSELGNEQFF	TGTGCCAGCAGTGAACTAGGCAATGAGCAGTTCTTC
-	TRBJ1-2	TRBD1	TRBV19	CASRFLGTASNYGYTF	TGTGCCAGTAGGTTCCTAGGGACAGCGAGTAACTATGGCTACACCTTC
-	TRBJ2-5	TRBD2	TRBV5-1	CASSLVGGRAETQYF	TGCGCCAGCAGCTTGGTGGGCGGGAGGGCAGAGACCCAGTACTTC
-	TRBJ2-2	TRBD1	TRBV6-6	CASTGTGGGGELFF	TGTGCCAGCACCGGGACAGGGGGCGGCGGGGAGCTGTTTTTT
-	TRBJ2-4	-	TRBV7-2	CASSPVFEGEAKNIQYF	TGTGCCAGCAGCCCGGTTTTTGAAGGGGAAGCCAAAAACATTCAGTACTTC
-	TRBJ2-2	TRBD1	TRBV6-4	CASSEDRATGELFF	TGTGCCAGCAGTGAGGACAGGGCCACCGGGGAGCTGTTTTTT
-	TRBJ2-1	TRBD1	TRBV18	CASHSGTGGYNEQFF	TGTGCCAGCCACTCCGGGACAGGGGGTTACAATGAGCAGTTCTTC
-	TRBJ2-5	TRBD2	TRBV5-1	CASSLTGREAQYF	TGCGCCAGCAGCTTGACCGGACGGGAGGCCCAGTACTTC
-	TRBJ1-2	TRBD1	TRBV18	CASPQTGTAYGYTF	TGTGCCAGCCCCCAAACCGGGACAGCCTATGGCTACACCTTC
-	TRBJ1-6	-	TRBV2	CASSDDNSSPLHF	TGTGCCAGCAGTGACGACAATAGTTCACCCCTCCACTTT
-	TRBJ2-3	-	TRBV10-3	CAISESEQAGVSTDTQYF	TGTGCCATCAGTGAGTCAGAGCAGGCAGGCGTATCCACAGATACGCAGTATTTT
-	TRBJ2-2	TRBD1	TRBV15	CATSGRDRYTGELFF	TGTGCCACCAGCGGCAGGGACAGATACACCGGGGAGCTGTTTTTT
-	TRBJ1-1	-	TRBV6-1	CASSSRWNTEAFF	TGTGCCAGCAGTTCTAGGTGGAACACTGAAGCTTTCTTT
-	TRBJ2-1	TRBD2	TRBV30	CAWSPTSGGPNEQFF	TGTGCCTGGAGTCCAACTAGCGGGGGGCCCAATGAGCAGTTCTTC
-	TRBJ2-7	-	TRBV28	CASSLSASGQGGYEQYF	TGTGCCAGCAGTTTAAGCGCCTCCGGGCAGGGAGGCTACGAGCAGTACTTC
few	TRBJ1-1	-	TRBV29-1	CSVSSGGRNTEAFF	TGCAGCGTCTCCTCGGGGGGGCGGAACACTGAAGCTTTCTTT
-	TRBJ2-7	TRBD2	TRBV7-2	CASSLGLAGAGLEQYF	TGTGCCAGCAGCCTCGGACTAGCGGGAGCGGGGCTCGAGCAGTACTTC
-	TRBJ1-1	-	TRBV5-6	CASSLWQRNTEAFF	TGTGCCAGCAGCTTGTGGCAGCGTAACACTGAAGCTTTCTTT
once	TRBJ2-3	TRBD2	TRBV10-3	CATLAGGLDTQYF	TGTGCCACCCTAGCGGGGGGGCTAGATACGCAGTATTTT
-	TRBJ2-4	-	TRBV5-4	CASSSGTLAKNIQYF	TGTGCCAGCAGCTCGGGGACACTAGCCAAAAACATTCAGTACTTC
few	TRBJ1-2	-	TRBV15	CATSRDKAQGMVYGYTF	TGTGCCACCAGCAGAGATAAGGCGCAGGGGATGGTCTATGGCTACACCTTC
once	TRBJ2-5	TRBD1	TRBV25-1	CASSAWDRVAETQYF	TGTGCCAGCAGTGCTTGGGACAGGGTAGCAGAGACCCAGTACTTC
-	TRBJ2-3	TRBD2	TRBV5-1	CASSLSGGARGDTQYF	TGCGCCAGCAGCCTTAGCGGGGGGGCCAGAGGAGATACGCAGTATTTT
-	TRBJ2-5	-	TRBV7-2	CASSLGLAQETQYF	TGTGCCAGCAGCTTGGGACTTGCCCAAGAGACCCAGTACTTC
-	TRBJ1-2	-	TRBV6-5	CASSYFGQTNYGYTF	TGTGCCAGCAGTTACTTCGGACAGACTAACTATGGCTACACCTTC
few	TRBJ2-1	TRBD2	TRBV7-2	CASSIIHRTSGSNNEQFF	TGTGCCAGCAGCATAATCCATCGGACTAGCGGGTCTAACAATGAGCAGTTCTTC
once	TRBJ2-5	TRBD2	TRBV5-1	CASSLAGGQETQYF	TGCGCCAGCAGCCTAGCGGGGGGCCAAGAGACCCAGTACTTC
-	TRBJ2-1	TRBD2	TRBV5-1	CASSLEWAGGHEQFF	TGCGCCAGCAGTCTCGAATGGGCGGGAGGGCATGAGCAGTTCTTC
-	TRBJ1-5	TRBD1	TRBV18	CASSWGSTGAGQPQHF	TGTGCCAGCTCATGGGGTTCGACAGGGGCAGGGCAGCCCCAGCATTTT
few	TRBJ2-1	TRBD2	TRBV30	CAWSMVAGVQEQFF	TGTGCCTGGAGTATGGTAGCGGGAGTGCAGGAGCAGTTCTTC
-	TRBJ2-1	TRBD2	TRBV9	CASSVLPAFSGGFNEQFF	TGTGCCAGCAGCGTACTCCCCGCTTTTAGCGGGGGGTTCAATGAGCAGTTCTTC
-	TRBJ2-7	TRBD1	TRBV5-4	CASSPGQGTFHEQYF	TGTGCCAGCAGCCCCGGACAGGGAACCTTCCACGAGCAGTACTTC
-	TRBJ2-7	TRBD1	TRBV6-5	CASSYSGQGSYEQYF	TGTGCCAGCAGTTACTCGGGACAGGGGTCTTACGAGCAGTACTTC
-	TRBJ2-7	-	TRBV28	CASSLEGLGSYEQYF	TGTGCCAGCAGTTTAGAGGGACTTGGCTCCTACGAGCAGTACTTC
-	TRBJ1-1	TRBD1	TRBV18	CASSLGTGIPEAFF	TGTGCCAGCTCACTCGGGACAGGGATCCCTGAAGCTTTCTTT
-	TRBJ2-7	-	TRBV11-2	CASSLGWRGSYEQYF	TGTGCCAGCAGCTTAGGATGGCGAGGCTCCTACGAGCAGTACTTC
-	TRBJ2-1	TRBD2	TRBV10-3	CAISTRTSGGDNEQFF	TGTGCCATCAGTACTAGGACTAGCGGGGGGGACAATGAGCAGTTCTTC
-	TRBJ2-3	-	TRBV10-1	CASSETVTSTDTQYF	TGCGCCAGCAGTGAGACGGTTACTAGCACAGATACGCAGTATTTT
-	TRBJ1-6	-	TRBV5-1	CASSLEGGVSNSPLHF	TGCGCCAGCAGCTTGGAGGGAGGGGTAAGCAATTCACCCCTCCACTTT
-	TRBJ2-7	-	TRBV6-1	CASRQRDSTYEQYF	TGTGCCAGCAGGCAACGGGACTCGACCTACGAGCAGTACTTC
-	TRBJ2-1	TRBD2	TRBV4-1	CASSQDLGGSRNEQFF	TGCGCCAGCAGCCAAGATTTGGGGGGGTCTCGGAATGAGCAGTTCTTC
-	TRBJ2-5	TRBD2	TRBV5-4	CASSQGLAGGRETQYF	TGTGCCAGCAGCCAGGGACTAGCGGGAGGCAGGGAGACCCAGTACTTC
-	TRBJ1-1	TRBD1	TRBV19	CASSLLGTGRITEAFF	TGTGCCAGTAGTCTCCTCGGGACAGGGAGAATCACTGAAGCTTTCTTT
-	TRBJ2-2	TRBD2	TRBV2	CATQTSGKSTGELFF	TGTGCCACCCAGACTAGCGGGAAATCCACCGGGGAGCTGTTTTTT
-	TRBJ2-2	TRBD2	TRBV5-4	CASSLGTSGRRAGELFF	TGTGCCAGCAGTCTGGGGACTAGCGGGAGAAGAGCCGGGGAGCTGTTTTTT
-	TRBJ2-1	TRBD2	TRBV10-2	CASSPFRRLAGGPNSREQFF	TGCGCCAGCAGCCCCTTCCGCCGACTAGCGGGAGGGCCAAATTCACGGGAGCAGTTCTTC
-	TRBJ1-1	-	TRBV10-1	CASSLTGQPAEAFF	TGCGCCAGCTCACTGACAGGCCAGCCGGCTGAAGCTTTCTTT
-	TRBJ1-1	-	TRBV4-1	CASSRLYGTEAFF	TGCGCCAGCAGCCGCCTGTACGGCACTGAAGCTTTCTTT
-	TRBJ2-1	TRBD1	TRBV6-1	CASSGQGAGSYNEQFF	TGTGCCAGCAGTGGACAGGGGGCAGGCTCCTACAATGAGCAGTTCTTC
-	TRBJ2-2	TRBD2	TRBV7-8	CASSLTSGGFGELFF	TGTGCCAGCAGCTTGACTAGCGGGGGGTTTGGGGAGCTGTTTTTT